The present T cell receptor beta chain was sequenced within a study of CD8+CD57+ T cells in acquired aplastic anemia. Turning to the study itself: CD4+ and CD8+ cells, once sorted, gave DNA averaging roughly 3.2 ug. Sequencing produced an average of roughly 11 million reads per healthy donor for CD4+ cells.

Genomic DNA constituted the template upon which TCR beta VDJ and CDR3 profiling was performed. A single record per CDR3 protein comes from TCRdb applying MiXCR to the reads. The sample records about 210,000 distinct CDR3 sequences, about 59% being singletons. A note on this clonotype: Its antigen remains unidentified.

General study findings and limits: Patient and control CD8+ Simpson's diversity was not significantly different. Patients shared some 29 CD8+ CDR3 sequences with controls.

V lost 5 bases, J lost 7 bases, and 5 bases lay in between. The CDR3 has 10 amino acids. Germline values: CDR1 SQVTM, CDR2 ANQGSEA. V is TRBV29-1 and J is TRBJ2-2; no clear D gene. The clonotype originates from a human donor in good health. The specimen was sorted CD4+, CD8+, or CD8+CD57+ T cells (not recorded which) from PBMCs. CDR3 sequence reads: CSVLVGELFF. Here the CDR3 DNA reads TGCAGCGTTTTGGTCGGGGAGCTGTTTTTT.